Following are 21 T cell receptor beta chains from one sample sequenced in a study of CD8+CD57+ T cells in acquired aplastic anemia. Genomic DNA was employed as the template in profiling TCR beta VDJ and CDR3. Each CDR3 protein is one row after TCRdb ran MiXCR on the reads. This sample carries approximately 200,000 distinct CDR3 sequences, about 59% of them seen once, and the ten largest clones take roughly 29%. Sequenced: sorted CD4+, CD8+, or CD8+CD57+ T cells (not recorded which) from PBMCs. The receptors derive from a human donor in good health.

This clonotype came up many times. This chain uses TRBV9 with TRBJ2-7; possibly TRBD1 for D (6 bases). CDR3 length: 14 amino acids. The V gene lost 0 bases and the J gene lost 6 bases, with 13 bases spanning the gap. Germline lookup yields CDR1 SGDLS and CDR2 YYNGEE. The CDR3 DNA reads TGTGCCAGCAGCGTAGAAGGGGGATTCGGCGAGCAGTACTTC. Translated: CASSVEGGFGEQYF.

The J gene is TRBJ1-1, the V gene TRBV29-1; unclear D gene. From germline, CDR1 is SQVTM and CDR2 ANQGSEA. V lost 7 bases and J lost 0, with 6 bases in between. The CDR3 has 11 amino acids. CDR3 region: CSAFLNTEAFF. CDR3 bases: TGCAGCGCCTTCTTGAACACTGAAGCTTTCTTT.

This clonotype has just a few counts. The chain links TRBV5-4 to TRBJ1-6; D is possibly TRBD1 (5 bases). From germline, CDR1 is SGHNT and CDR2 YYREEE (reference sequence). The CDR3 runs to 13 residues. V was trimmed by 3 bases and J by 14 bases, leaving 15 bases between them. CDR3 DNA: TGTGCCAGCAGCTCGTCGGGACCCTTGACCCTCCACTTT. Protein sequence: CASSSSGPLTLHF. Supplemented by reference TRBV5-4 and TRBJ1-6, the full variable domain reads ETGVTQSPTHLIKTRGQQVTLRCSSQSGHNTVSWYQQALGQGPQFIFQYYREEENGRGNFPPRFSGLQFPNYSSELNVNALELDDSALYLCASSSSGPLTLHFGNGTRLTVT.

A word on this clonotype: It is likely a read error, because the conserved phenylalanine at the end of the CDR3 is missing. The chain has TRBV7-6 and TRBJ2-7; 11 nucleotides agree with TRBD2. V lost 5 bases and J lost 1; bases outside the gene matches: 7. The CDR3 is 16 amino acids. From germline, CDR1 is SGHVS and CDR2 FNYEAQ. The DNA for the CDR3 is TGTGCCAGCAGCCACACCGGGACTAGCGGTTCCTACGAGCAGTACCCC. Protein product: CASSHTGTSGSYEQYP.

This clonotype was detected many times. The chain employs TRBV29-1 and TRBJ1-1; 9 nucleotides match TRBD1. Germline V lookup: CDR1 SQVTM, CDR2 ANQGSEA. The V segment lost 6 bases and the J segment 4 bases; nucleotides outside the gene matches: 6. This CDR3 region has 13 residues. The CDR3 DNA is TGCAGCGTCACAGGGGGCATGGGCACTGAAGCTTTCTTT. Amino acids: CSVTGGMGTEAFF.

V is TRBV5-1 and J is TRBJ2-7, with D perhaps TRBD1 (6 bases). CDR3 length: 14 residues. Looked up from germline, CDR1 is SGHRS and CDR2 is YFSETQ. Trimming removed 0 bases at V and 1 base at J, with 8 bases between. CDR3 amino acids: CASSLAQGSYEQYF. Here the CDR3 DNA reads TGCGCCAGCAGCTTGGCACAGGGTTCCTACGAGCAGTACTTC.

Concerning this clonotype: This CDR3 fails to terminate in the conserved phenylalanine or tryptophan, so it likely reflects a read error. The V call is TRBV7-4, the J call TRBJ1-1; 11 bases map to TRBD1. Losses at the gene ends were 5 bases for V and 4 bases for J; bases not matched to a gene: 6. CDR1 SGHVT and CDR2 SQSDAQ come from the germline V gene. CDR3 length: 15 amino acids. The CDR3 protein is CASSLGQGAGTEAFL. The CDR3 nucleotides are TGTGCCAGCAGCCTCGGACAGGGGGCGGGCACTGAAGCTTTCCTT.

This clonotype appeared many times. This sequence joins TRBV7-2 and TRBJ1-2; possibly TRBD1 for D (5 bases). Trimming shortened V by 5 bases and J by 0 bases, and 19 bases separated the two germline ends. CDR1 and CDR2 from the germline V gene are SGHTA and FQGNSA. The CDR3 spans 17 residues. The CDR3 reads CASSPSARTPPNYGYTF. The CDR3 coding sequence is TGTGCCAGCAGCCCTAGTGCCCGGACACCACCTAACTATGGCTACACCTTC.

This chain links TRBV29-1 with TRBJ2-3; 9 bases match TRBD2. CDR3 length equals 16 residues. The germline V gene encodes CDR1 SQVTM and CDR2 ANQGSEA. Trimming at V came to 4 bases and at J to 2 bases, leaving 10 bases not matched to a gene. The CDR3, as DNA: TGCAGCGTTGCCCTCTCTCGCGGGGGGGTCACAGATACGCAGTATTTT. This translates into CSVALSRGGVTDTQYF.

The CDR3 coding sequence is TGCAGTGCTAGAGATTTGGGGGCCGCTGAAGCTTTCTTGGAGACCCAGTACTTC. Residues: CSARDLGAAEAFLETQYF. The V gene is TRBV20-1, the J gene TRBJ2-5, with D possibly matching TRBD1 (6 bases). V was cut by 0 bases and J by 5 bases, with 25 bases left in between. Germline CDR1 reads DFQATT; CDR2 reads SNEGSKA (reference sequence). The CDR3 sequence is 18 residues long.

This clonotype has at least ten counts. As DNA, the CDR3 is TGTGCCAGTAGGCGACAGGGCAATGAGCAGTTCTTC. This sequence encodes CASRRQGNEQFF. This chain connects TRBV19 to TRBJ2-1; 7 bases map to TRBD1. The CDR3 totals 12 residues. Trimming took 6 bases from V and 6 from J; bases not matched to a gene: 2. Germline lookup yields CDR1 LNHDA and CDR2 SQIVND (reference sequence).

This clonotype has a count of ten or more. This chain connects TRBV4-2 to TRBJ2-7, with 7 bases matching TRBD1. Germline CDR1 is LGHNA and CDR2 is YNFKEQ. This CDR3 comprises 15 residues. V trimming: 5 bases; J trimming: 3 bases; junction bases outside the gene matches: 10. The DNA for the CDR3 is TGTGCCAGCAGCTTTACCCGGGACAGCAGCTACGAGCAGTACTTC. The encoded protein is CASSFTRDSSYEQYF.

This clonotype was counted a few times. The V gene is TRBV27, the J gene TRBJ1-5, with D hard to call. The CDR3 is made up of 15 amino acids. Germline V gene data show CDR1 as MNHEY and CDR2 as SMNVEV (reference sequence). Trimming pared 5 bases from V and 3 bases from J, leaving 14 bases between. The CDR3 spells CASSPTLMTNQPQHF. The CDR3 nucleotides read TGTGCCAGCAGTCCCACCCTAATGACCAATCAGCCCCAGCATTTT.

The chain is built from TRBV6-6 and TRBJ1-2; possible D gene TRBD1, 6 bases. Germline CDR1 is MNHNY and CDR2 is SVGAGI (reference sequence). CDR3 length: 11 residues. Deletions cut 7 bases from V and 4 bases from J, with 7 bases between. The CDR3 nucleotides read TGTGCCAGCAAGACAGGCTATGGCTACACCTTC. It codes for CASKTGYGYTF.

The rearrangement joins TRBV19 to TRBJ1-2; no definite D call. V lost 3 bases to trimming and J lost 5 bases, with 10 bases between them. CDR3 length: 13 residues. Germline CDR1 LNHDA, CDR2 SQIVND (reference sequence). The CDR3 here is CASSMGYTYGYTF. The DNA of the CDR3 is TGTGCCAGTAGTATGGGTTACACTTATGGCTACACCTTC.

This chain joins TRBV28 and TRBJ2-7, with TRBD2 matching over 11 bases. The CDR3 runs 14 residues. Looked up from germline, CDR1 is MDHEN and CDR2 is SYDVKM. The junction had 3 bases not matched to a gene; V was cut back by 8 bases and J by 0 bases. The CDR3 DNA follows: TGTGCCAGCCTTAGCGGGAGGGCCTCCTACGAGCAGTACTTC. Translated, it gives CASLSGRASYEQYF.

The chain links TRBV11-2 to TRBJ2-1, with 9 bases identical to TRBD2. With 7 bases clipped from V and 8 bases from J, the junction kept 12 bases outside the gene matches. The CDR3 is 15 residues long. Germline CDR1 and CDR2: SGHAT and FQNNGV. The CDR3 reads CASTISGGLGDEQFF. The DNA of the CDR3 is TGTGCCAGCACGATTAGCGGGGGTCTTGGTGATGAGCAGTTCTTC.

This clonotype was counted many times. This chain uses TRBV5-6 with TRBJ2-7, with D perhaps matching TRBD2 (6 bases). Germline V gene lookup returns CDR1 SGHDT and CDR2 YYEEEE. The CDR3 is made up of 14 amino acids. Trimming stripped 0 bases from V and 5 bases from J, with 12 bases between. The CDR3 sequence is CASSLGLVRDEQYF. CDR3 DNA: TGTGCCAGCAGCTTGGGACTAGTCAGGGACGAGCAGTACTTC. Together with reference TRBV5-6 and TRBJ2-7, the CDR3 gives the full variable domain: DAGVTQSPTHLIKTRGQQVTLRCSPKSGHDTVSWYQQALGQGPQFIFQYYEEEERQRGNFPDRFSGHQFPNYSSELNVNALLLGDSALYLCASSLGLVRDEQYFGPGTRLTVT.

The V and J genes are TRBV12-3 or TRBV12-4 and TRBJ1-2, with a tentative D call TRBD1 (5 bases). The CDR3 length is 13 residues. The V gene lost 4 bases and the J gene lost 2 bases, with 8 bases spanning the gap. CDR3 protein: CASSWGRNYGYTF. The CDR3, as DNA: TGTGCCAGCAGTTGGGGCCGAAACTATGGCTACACCTTC.

V is TRBV4-1 and J is TRBJ2-7; 8 nucleotides agree with TRBD1. CDR3 size: 16 residues. The junction had 8 bases not matched to a gene; V was cut back by 1 base and J by 3 bases. Germline values: CDR1 MGHRA, CDR2 YSYEKL. CDR3 sequence (DNA): TGCGCCAGCAGCCAAGTAGGGGGACAGGTCTTCTACGAGCAGTACTTC. This gives the protein CASSQVGGQVFYEQYF.

J is TRBJ2-3 and V is TRBV20-1; 7 nucleotides agree with TRBD1. The CDR3 covers 16 residues. V trimming: 3 bases; J trimming: 2 bases; junction bases outside the gene matches: 11. Germline V lookup: CDR1 DFQATT, CDR2 SNEGSKA (reference sequence). In DNA form, the CDR3 reads TGCAGTGCTAGTATGGGACAGACTGTTGCCACAGATACGCAGTATTTT. The encoded protein is CSASMGQTVATDTQYF.